This T cell receptor (beta chain) originates from a study of neurological immune-mediated disorders. Study-level findings and limits: Expanded clones shared no identical CDR3 amino acid sequences across subjects, which suggested private TCR-beta repertoires in all groups.

The CDR3 has 13 residues. Trimming took off 4 bases at V and 5 bases at J, with 14 bases between the two ends. The V gene's germline CDR1 is SQVTM and CDR2 ANQGSEA. TCRdb recomputed calls from the 5' RACE reads with MiXCR, one row per CDR3 protein. This table holds roughly 36,000 distinct CDR3 sequences, 13% to 15% found once. This clonotype was found many times. Its antigen is unknown. The chain carries TRBV29-1 and TRBJ1-2; D may be TRBD1 (5 bases). The sample consisted of PBMCs. The source is a woman aged 50 to 60 with HTLV-1-associated myelopathy (HAM/TSP). The CDR3 DNA reads as TGCAGCGTTGTAACAGGAGTTTTTTATGGCTACACCTTC. Translated, it gives CSVVTGVFYGYTF.